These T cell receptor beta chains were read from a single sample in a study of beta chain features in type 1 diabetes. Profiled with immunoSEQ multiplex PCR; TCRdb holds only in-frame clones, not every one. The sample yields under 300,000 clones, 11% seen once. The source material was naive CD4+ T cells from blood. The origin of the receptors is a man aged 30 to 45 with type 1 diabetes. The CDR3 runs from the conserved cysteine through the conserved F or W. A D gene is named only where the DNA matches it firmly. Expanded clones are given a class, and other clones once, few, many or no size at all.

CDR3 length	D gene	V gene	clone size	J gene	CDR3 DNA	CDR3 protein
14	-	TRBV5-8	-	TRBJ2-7	TGTGCCAGCAGCCCCAGGGAGGACCGCTTCGAGCAGTACTTC	CASSPREDRFEQYF
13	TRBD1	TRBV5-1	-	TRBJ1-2	TGCGCCAGCAGCTTACAGGGGGCGCATGGCTACACCTTC	CASSLQGAHGYTF
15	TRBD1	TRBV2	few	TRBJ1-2	TGTGCCAGCAGTGAAGCGCTTCGGAGGACAGGGGCGAAAGACTTC	CASSEALRRTGAKDF
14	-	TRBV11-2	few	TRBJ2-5	TGTGCCAGCAGAAGGACTTCGTACCAAGAGACCCAGTACTTC	CASRRTSYQETQYF
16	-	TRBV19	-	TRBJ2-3	TGTGCCAGTAGTATCTGGGCCGGCCAGAGCACAGATACGCAGTATTTT	CASSIWAGQSTDTQYF
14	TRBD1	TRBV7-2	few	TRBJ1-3	TGTGCCAGCAGACTAACAGGGGCTGGAAACACCATATATTTT	CASRLTGAGNTIYF
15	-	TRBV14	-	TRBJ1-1	TGTGCCAGCAGCCAAGATTTCGGGAGGAACACTGAAGCTTTCTTT	CASSQDFGRNTEAFF
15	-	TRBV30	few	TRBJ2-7	TGTGCCTGGACAGTTCGGGGGGCTACAGACTACGAGCAGTACTTC	CAWTVRGATDYEQYF
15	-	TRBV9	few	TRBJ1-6	TGTGCCAGCAGCGTAGATGCAGGGGTGAATTCACCCCTCCACTTT	CASSVDAGVNSPLHF
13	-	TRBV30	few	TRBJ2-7	TGTGCCCGCGGACAGACCCCGTACTACGAGCAGTACTTC	CARGQTPYYEQYF
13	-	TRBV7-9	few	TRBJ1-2	TGTGCCAGCAGTCTAGACAGCTACTATGGCTACACCTTC	CASSLDSYYGYTF
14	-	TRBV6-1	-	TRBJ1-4	TGTGCCAGCAGTGAATGGGACATTAATGAAAAACTGTTTTTT	CASSEWDINEKLFF
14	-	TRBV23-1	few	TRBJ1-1	TGCGCCAGCCCCCGGCGGAAAGGGCGTGGAGGAGCTTTCTTT	CASPRRKGRGGAFF
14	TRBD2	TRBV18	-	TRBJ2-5	TGTGCCAGCTCAGGGACTAGTACGGAAGGGACCCAGTACTTC	CASSGTSTEGTQYF
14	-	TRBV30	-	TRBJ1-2	TGTGCCTGGGGAGGATCCAGGACCAACTATGGCTACACCTTC	CAWGGSRTNYGYTF
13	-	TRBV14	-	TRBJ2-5	TGTGCCAGCAGCCAGGGGCTGCGGGAGACCCAGTACTTC	CASSQGLRETQYF
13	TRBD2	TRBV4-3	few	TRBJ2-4	TGCGCCAGCAGCCAAGATCGGGAGGGAATTCAGTACTTC	CASSQDREGIQYF
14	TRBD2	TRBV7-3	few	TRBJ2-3	TGTGCCAGCAGCCCAGGCGGGGGGCTTGATACGCAGTATTTT	CASSPGGGLDTQYF
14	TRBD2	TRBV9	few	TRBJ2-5	TGTGCCAGCAGCCCCGGGGGGTCCCAAGAGACCCAGTACTTC	CASSPGGSQETQYF
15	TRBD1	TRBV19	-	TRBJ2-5	TGTGCCAGTAGTTCACAGGGGGCAGGAATAGAGACCCAGTACTTC	CASSSQGAGIETQYF
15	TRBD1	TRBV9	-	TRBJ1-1	TGTGCCAGCAGCTGGGGGACAGGGATGAACACTGAAGCTTTCTTT	CASSWGTGMNTEAFF
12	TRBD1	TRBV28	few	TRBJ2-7	TGTGGATCGGGACAGGTCGCCTACGAGCAGTACTTC	CGSGQVAYEQYF
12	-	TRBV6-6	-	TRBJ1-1	TGTGCCAGCAGCCACCGGGGTACTGAAGCTTTCTTT	CASSHRGTEAFF
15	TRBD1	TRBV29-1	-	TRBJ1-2	TGCAGCGTTGAAGGGGGGACAGGGGGTAACTATGGCTACACCTTC	CSVEGGTGGNYGYTF
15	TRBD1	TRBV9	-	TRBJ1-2	TGTGCCAGCAGCCCCCGGACAGGGATCGGCTATGGCTACACCTTC	CASSPRTGIGYGYTF
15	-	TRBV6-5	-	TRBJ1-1	TGTGCCAGCAGTTACTCGACAGGCCGATCCACTGAAGCTTTCTTT	CASSYSTGRSTEAFF
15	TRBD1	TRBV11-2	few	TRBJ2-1	TGTGCCAGCAGCTTCCGGACAGGGTCCTACAATGAGCAGTTCTTC	CASSFRTGSYNEQFF
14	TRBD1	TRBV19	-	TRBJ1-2	TGTGCCAGTAGTGCCCGACAGGGTGAGGATGGCTACACCTTC	CASSARQGEDGYTF
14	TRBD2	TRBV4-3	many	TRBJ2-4	TGCGCCAGCAGCCGGGGACTAGCGGTAAACATTCAGTACTTC	CASSRGLAVNIQYF
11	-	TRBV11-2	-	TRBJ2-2	TGTGCCAGCAGCACGGGGGGGGAGCTGTTTTTT	CASSTGGELFF
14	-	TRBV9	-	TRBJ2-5	TGTGCCAGCAGCACCATGACTGGTCAAGAGACCCAGTACTTC	CASSTMTGQETQYF
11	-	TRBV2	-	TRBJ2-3	TGTGCCAGCACGAGCACAGATACGCAGTATTTT	CASTSTDTQYF